Each of the 11 T cell receptor beta chains below was sequenced from the same sample in a study of cytomegalovirus exposure and HLA in healthy donors. PCR employed 60 Vbeta and 13 Jbeta primers. Using immunoSEQ multiplex PCR, the repertoire was profiled, and TCRdb retains in-frame clones only, with some absent. The sample shows about 240,000 clones, about 86% of them seen only once. Sequenced material: PBMCs. All receptors come from a woman in her fifties or sixties in good health and CMV-seropositive.

The sample holds one count of this clone. The V gene is TRBV29-1, the J gene TRBJ2-2, with a tentative D call TRBD2 (5 bases). V shed 4 bases and J shed 4 bases, with 13 bases lying between them. From germline, CDR1 is SQVTM and CDR2 ANQGSEA. The CDR3 sequence is 14 residues long. CDR3 coding DNA: TGCAGCGTTGCTGGAGGTAGCAGCACCGGGGAGCTGTTTTTT. Protein sequence: CSVAGGSSTGELFF.

V is TRBV6-6 and J is TRBJ2-5, with D tentatively TRBD1 (6 bases). Judging by the DNA end, TRBJ2-7 fits better; the J call may be wrong. Germline CDR1 MNHNY, CDR2 SVGAGI (reference sequence). The length of the CDR3 is 16 residues. The CDR3 spells CASSYSPTDRDYEQYF. The CDR3 DNA is TGTGCCAGCAGTTACTCTCCGACGGACAGAGATTACGAGCAGTACTTC.

The rearrangement joins TRBV10-3 to TRBJ2-1, with TRBD2 identical over 10 bases. Trimming took 8 bases from V and 6 from J; bases not matched to a gene: 4. Germline V CDR1 and CDR2: ENHRY, SYGVKD. The length of the CDR3 is 13 residues. CDR3 nucleotides: TGTGCCATCCTGGCTAGCGGGAGCAATGAGCAGTTCTTC. Amino acids: CAILASGSNEQFF.

The chain combines TRBV5-1 with TRBJ2-3; 16 bases agree with TRBD2. J was trimmed by 7 bases and V by 4 bases; bases with no gene match: 9. Germline values: CDR1 SGHRS, CDR2 YFSETQ. This CDR3 has 17 residues. CDR3 amino acids: CASSPGLAGGPGNTQYF. Here the CDR3 DNA reads TGCGCCAGCAGCCCGGGACTAGCGGGAGGGCCGGGGAATACGCAGTATTTT. Combining the CDR3 with reference TRBV5-1 and TRBJ2-3 gives the whole variable domain KAGVTQTPRYLIKTRGQQVTLSCSPISGHRSVSWYQQTPGQGLQFLFEYFSETQRNKGNFPGRFSGRQFSNSRSEMNVSTLELGDSALYLCASSPGLAGGPGNTQYFGPGTRLTVL.

V and J are TRBV5-6 and TRBJ2-6; D remains unclear. Germline CDR1 is SGHDT and CDR2 is YYEEEE. Trimming stripped 1 base from V and 1 base from J, with 15 bases between. The length of the CDR3 is 18 residues. This chain's CDR3 is CASSLLSGIESGANVLTF. The CDR3 nucleotides are TGTGCCAGCAGCTTGTTATCAGGTATAGAGTCTGGGGCCAACGTCCTGACTTTC. The variable domain in full, completed from reference TRBV5-6 and TRBJ2-6, reads DAGVTQSPTHLIKTRGQQVTLRCSPKSGHDTVSWYQQALGQGPQFIFQYYEEEERQRGNFPDRFSGHQFPNYSSELNVNALLLGDSALYLCASSLLSGIESGANVLTFGAGSRLTVL.

The rearrangement uses TRBV5-5 and TRBJ1-1; D not resolved. Germline V lookup: CDR1 SGHKS, CDR2 YYEKEE (reference sequence). V lost 1 base and J 4 bases, leaving 5 bases between the germline ends. This CDR3 region has 12 residues. CDR3 DNA sequence: TGTGCCAGCAGCTTGCGGGGCACTGAAGCTTTCTTT. Encoded protein: CASSLRGTEAFF.

This chain connects TRBV6-1 to TRBJ2-1; weak D call: TRBD1 (5 bases). Between the trimmed V and J ends, which lost 6 bases and 0 bases, there was a span of 6 bases. The CDR3 totals 13 residues. Germline values: CDR1 MNHNS, CDR2 SASEGT. CDR3 nucleotide sequence: TGTGCCAGCAGGGGGCCCTCCTACAATGAGCAGTTCTTC. It codes for CASRGPSYNEQFF.

Only one count was recorded for this clone. The rearrangement joins TRBV11-2 to TRBJ1-1; D gene unclear. Germline V lookup: CDR1 SGHAT, CDR2 FQNNGV. Trimming stripped 3 bases from V and 1 base from J, with 6 bases between. CDR3 size: 13 residues. CDR3 in amino acids: CASSFTGNTEAFF. The DNA of the CDR3 is TGTGCCAGCAGCTTCACTGGGAACACTGAAGCTTTCTTT.

The chain employs TRBV7-3 and TRBJ2-1, with D maybe TRBD2 (6 bases). Trimming left V 4 bases short and J 5 bases short, with 9 bases between. This CDR3 region has 13 residues. CDR1 is SGHTA, CDR2 FQGTGA, per germline. CDR3 sequence reads: CASSSPGDNEQFF. In DNA, the CDR3 is TGTGCCAGCAGCTCCCCGGGGGACAATGAGCAGTTCTTC.

The gene calls are TRBV10-3 and TRBJ2-7; perhaps TRBD1 as D (5 bases). Germline CDR1 and CDR2: ENHRY and SYGVKD. The CDR3 is made up of 14 amino acids. V dropped 0 bases and J dropped 1 base, with 7 bases sitting between them. The CDR3 reads CAISESRQSYEQYF. The CDR3 nucleotides are TGTGCCATCAGTGAGTCGAGACAGTCCTACGAGCAGTACTTC.

V is TRBV7-9 and J is TRBJ2-7, with D maybe TRBD1 (5 bases). CDR1 and CDR2 from the germline V gene are SEHNR and FQNEAQ (reference sequence). The CDR3 loop spans 16 amino acids. The germline V and J ends were trimmed by 1 base and 3 bases, with 16 bases remaining between them. The CDR3 protein is CASSLGTLLGGYEQYF. In DNA form, the CDR3 reads TGTGCCAGCAGCTTAGGGACACTCCTCGGCGGCTACGAGCAGTACTTC. The full variable domain, its missing parts supplied by reference TRBV7-9 and TRBJ2-7, is DTGVSQNPRHKITKRGQNVTFRCDPISEHNRLYWYRQTLGQGPEFLTYFQNEAQLEKSRLLSDRFSAERPKGSFSTLEIQRTEQGDSAMYLCASSLGTLLGGYEQYFGPGTRLTVT.